The T cell receptor beta chain under discussion was sequenced for a study of blood T cell repertoires in COVID-19. Across the whole study: PBMCs, B-cell-depleted T cells, or T cells were the source of the cDNA or gDNA that made up the material.

Under the authors' procedure: Scientists estimated how many nucleated cells there were by amplifying reference gene primers. Assay used: immunoSEQ multiplex PCR; TCRdb lists only in-frame clones, some missing. The DNA was the basis for D and trimming; V, J and clone size are from that table. The sample has 250,000 to 350,000 clones, about 92% seen once. This CDR3 contains 15 residues. V gave up 3 bases and J gave up 3 bases, with 11 bases separating them. Germline V gives CDR1 MNHEY, CDR2 SMNVEV (reference sequence). The genes are TRBV27 and TRBJ2-2; D remains unclear. The sequence was obtained from a woman in her twenties or thirties who had recovered from COVID-19. The specimen sequenced was PBMCs or T cells enriched from blood (not recorded which). The CDR3 DNA sequence: TGTGCCAGCAGTTTTTCTACTGCCCACACCGGGGAGCTGTTTTTT. As protein: CASSFSTAHTGELFF.